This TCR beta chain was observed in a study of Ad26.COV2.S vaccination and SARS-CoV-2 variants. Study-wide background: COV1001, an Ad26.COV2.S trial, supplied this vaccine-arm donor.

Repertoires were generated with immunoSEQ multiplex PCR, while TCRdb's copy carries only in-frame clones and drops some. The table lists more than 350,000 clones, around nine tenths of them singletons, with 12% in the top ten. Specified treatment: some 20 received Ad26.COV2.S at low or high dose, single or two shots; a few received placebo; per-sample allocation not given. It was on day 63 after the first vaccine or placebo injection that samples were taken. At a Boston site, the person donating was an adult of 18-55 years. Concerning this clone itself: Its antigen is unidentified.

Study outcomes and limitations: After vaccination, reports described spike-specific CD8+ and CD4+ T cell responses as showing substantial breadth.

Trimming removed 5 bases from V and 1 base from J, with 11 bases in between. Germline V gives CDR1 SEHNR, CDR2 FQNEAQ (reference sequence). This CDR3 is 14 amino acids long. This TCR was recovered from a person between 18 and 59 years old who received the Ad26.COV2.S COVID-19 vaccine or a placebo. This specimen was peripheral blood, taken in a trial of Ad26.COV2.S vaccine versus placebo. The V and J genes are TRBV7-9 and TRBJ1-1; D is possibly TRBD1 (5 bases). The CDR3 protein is CASSLGLTNTEAFF. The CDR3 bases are TGTGCCAGCAGCCTGGGACTCACGAACACTGAAGCTTTCTTT.